What follows are 5 T cell receptor beta chains derived from one specimen sequenced in a study of T cells in Graves' hyperthyroidism and ophthalmopathy. It was RNA transcripts that yielded the amplified TCR beta CDR3 regions. Initially, a first-round RT-PCR of the TCR CDR3 employed the HTBI primer set. One entry per CDR3 protein, called by TCRdb with MiXCR from the multiplex PCR reads. This table has around 580,000 distinct CDR3 sequences, approximately 44% appearing once. The material sequenced was peripheral blood or thyroid tissue (not recorded which). Every receptor here comes from a woman aged 18-29 years with Graves' hyperthyroidism.

This clonotype was counted ten times or more. The V gene is TRBV24-1, the J gene TRBJ1-1; unclear D gene. Between the trimmed V and J ends, which lost 5 bases and 4 bases, there was a span of 10 bases. Germline V lookup: CDR1 KGHDR, CDR2 SFDVKD. The CDR3 length is 13 residues. The CDR3 reads CATSGPSSTEAFF. CDR3 DNA: TGTGCCACCAGTGGGCCGTCTAGCACTGAAGCTTTCTTT.

The chain has TRBV11-2 and TRBJ2-3; 10 bases map to TRBD2. CDR3 length equals 15 residues. Germline V lookup: CDR1 SGHAT, CDR2 FQNNGV. J gave up 4 bases and V 5 bases, and 6 bases lay outside the gene matches. CDR3 nucleotide sequence: TGTGCCAGCAGCCCAACCGGGACTAGCGCAGATACGCAGTATTTT. As protein: CASSPTGTSADTQYF.

This clonotype was seen repeatedly, ten times or more. The CDR3: CASSIGGGYNYGYTF. The CDR3 region has the DNA TGTGCCAGTAGTATCGGCGGAGGATATAACTATGGCTACACCTTC. The genes are TRBV19 and TRBJ1-2, with D unclear. Germline CDR1 LNHDA, CDR2 SQIVND (reference sequence). V lost 3 bases, J lost 1 base, and 12 bases lay in between. This CDR3 comprises 15 residues.

J is TRBJ1-2 and V is TRBV20-1, with 12 bases aligning to TRBD1. The germline gives CDR1 DFQATT, CDR2 SNEGSKA (reference sequence). V was clipped by 3 bases and J by 7 bases; unmatched bases: 9. The CDR3 runs 15 residues. The CDR3 nucleotides are TGCAGTGCTAGGATTAGGGGGACAGGGGGCGGTGGCTACACCTTC. Translating gives CSARIRGTGGGGYTF.

The chain recombines TRBV6-5 with TRBJ2-2; 8 bases match TRBD2. This CDR3 spans 15 amino acids. V was clipped by 5 bases and J by 0 bases; unmatched bases: 2. Looked up from germline, CDR1 is MNHEY and CDR2 is SVGAGI. DNA for the CDR3: TGTGCCAGCAGTCGACTAGCGCCGAACACCGGGGAGCTGTTTTTT. Protein sequence: CASSRLAPNTGELFF.